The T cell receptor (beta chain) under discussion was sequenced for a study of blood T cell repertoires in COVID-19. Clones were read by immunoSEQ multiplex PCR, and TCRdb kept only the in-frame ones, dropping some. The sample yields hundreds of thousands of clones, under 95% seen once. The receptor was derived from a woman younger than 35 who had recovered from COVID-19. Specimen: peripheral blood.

The CDR3 bases are TGTGCCAGCTCACCCGATTCAGGTCAAGAGACCCAGTACTTC. It codes for CASSPDSGQETQYF. The chain couples TRBV18 to TRBJ2-5; no clear D. Trimming stripped 3 bases from V and 2 bases from J, with 10 bases between. This CDR3 region has 14 residues. Germline V lookup: CDR1 KGHSH, CDR2 LQKENI.